The T cell receptor (beta chain) under discussion was sequenced for a study of T cell responses to AZD1222 COVID-19 vaccine. Repertoires were generated with immunoSEQ multiplex PCR, while TCRdb's copy carries only in-frame clones and drops some. The sample holds 250,000 to 300,000 clones, around 92% seen once. The V gene's germline CDR1 is LGHDT and CDR2 YNNKEL (reference sequence). This CDR3 comprises 16 residues. The V and J ends lost 2 bases and 4 bases respectively, with 16 bases between them. The J gene is TRBJ2-3, the V gene TRBV3-1 (or the pseudogene TRBV3-2); D may be TRBD2 (5 bases). Material: peripheral blood, obtained 28 days after the second AZD1222 dose. The TCR comes from an adult who received the AZD1222 COVID-19 vaccine. In DNA form, the CDR3 reads TGTGCCAGCAGCCAACCGGGCCCAAGGCGGGCAGATACGCAGTATTTT. Its translation is CASSQPGPRRADTQYF.